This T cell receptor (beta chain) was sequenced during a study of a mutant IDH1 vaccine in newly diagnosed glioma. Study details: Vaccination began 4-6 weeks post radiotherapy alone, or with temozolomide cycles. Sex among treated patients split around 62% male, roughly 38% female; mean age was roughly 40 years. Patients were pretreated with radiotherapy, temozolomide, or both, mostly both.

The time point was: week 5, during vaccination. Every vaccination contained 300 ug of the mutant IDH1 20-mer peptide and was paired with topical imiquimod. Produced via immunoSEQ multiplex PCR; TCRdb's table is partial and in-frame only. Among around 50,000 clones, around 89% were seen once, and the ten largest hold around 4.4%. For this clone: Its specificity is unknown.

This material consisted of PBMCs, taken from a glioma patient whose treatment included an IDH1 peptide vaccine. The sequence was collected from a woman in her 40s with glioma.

The CDR3 here is CASSPGQTQETQYF. As DNA, the CDR3 is TGTGCCAGCTCACCGGGACAGACCCAAGAGACCCAGTACTTC. This rearrangement joins TRBV18 to TRBJ2-5; 7 nucleotides line up with TRBD1. The CDR3 is made up of 14 amino acids. J was trimmed by 1 base and V by 3 bases; bases with no gene match: 2. In germline, CDR1 is KGHSH, CDR2 LQKENI.